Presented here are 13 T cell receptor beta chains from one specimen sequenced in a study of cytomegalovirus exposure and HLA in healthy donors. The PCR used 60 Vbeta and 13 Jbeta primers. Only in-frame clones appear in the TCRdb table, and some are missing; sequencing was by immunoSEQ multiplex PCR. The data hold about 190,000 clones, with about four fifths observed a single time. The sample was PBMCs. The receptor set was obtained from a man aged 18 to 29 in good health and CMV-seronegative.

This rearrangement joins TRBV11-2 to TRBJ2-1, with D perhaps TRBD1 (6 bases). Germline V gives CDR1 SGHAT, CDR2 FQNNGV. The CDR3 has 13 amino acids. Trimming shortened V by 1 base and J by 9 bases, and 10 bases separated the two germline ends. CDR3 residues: CASSLGTVTEQFF. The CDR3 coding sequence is TGTGCCAGCAGCTTAGGGACAGTGACTGAGCAGTTCTTC.

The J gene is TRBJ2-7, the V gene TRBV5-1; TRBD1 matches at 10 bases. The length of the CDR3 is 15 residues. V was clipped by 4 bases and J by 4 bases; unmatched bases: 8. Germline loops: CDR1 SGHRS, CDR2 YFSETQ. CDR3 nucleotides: TGCGCCAGCAGCCGGACAGGGGGAGGGACATACGAGCAGTACTTC. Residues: CASSRTGGGTYEQYF.

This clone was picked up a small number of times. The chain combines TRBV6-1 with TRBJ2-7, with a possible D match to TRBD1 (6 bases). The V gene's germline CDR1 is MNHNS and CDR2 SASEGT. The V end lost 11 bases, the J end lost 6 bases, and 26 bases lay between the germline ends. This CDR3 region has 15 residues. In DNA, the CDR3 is TGTGCCGGCCGACCTCTTGAGGACAGCCCTGGCGAGCAGTACTTC. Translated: CAGRPLEDSPGEQYF.

The CDR3 nucleotides read TGTGCCAGCAGTTTAATCGCTAGCAGGGGCGCGGATCAGCCCCAGCATTTT. Residues: CASSLIASRGADQPQHF. The chain joins TRBV28 to TRBJ1-5; tentative D call: TRBD1 (6 bases). CDR1 is MDHEN, CDR2 SYDVKM, per germline. V was pared by 2 bases and J by 5 bases, with 19 bases between. CDR3 length equals 17 residues.

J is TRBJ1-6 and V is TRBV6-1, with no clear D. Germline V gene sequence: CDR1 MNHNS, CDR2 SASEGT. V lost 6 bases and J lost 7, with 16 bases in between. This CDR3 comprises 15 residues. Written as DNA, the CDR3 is TGTGCCAGCAGCTTGGATCCGGGTGGCAATTCACCCCTCCACTTT. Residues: CASSLDPGGNSPLHF.

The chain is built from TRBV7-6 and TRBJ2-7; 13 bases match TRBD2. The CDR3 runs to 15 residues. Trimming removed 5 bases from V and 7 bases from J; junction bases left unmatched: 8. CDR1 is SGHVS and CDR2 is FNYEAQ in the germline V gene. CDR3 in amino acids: CASSTGLAGVGEQYF. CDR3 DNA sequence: TGTGCCAGCAGCACCGGACTAGCGGGGGTCGGGGAGCAGTACTTC.

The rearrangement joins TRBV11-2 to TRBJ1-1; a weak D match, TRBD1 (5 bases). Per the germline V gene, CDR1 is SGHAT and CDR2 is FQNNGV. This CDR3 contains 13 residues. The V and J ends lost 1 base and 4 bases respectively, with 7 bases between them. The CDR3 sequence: CASSLGGPTEAFF. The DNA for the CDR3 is TGTGCCAGCAGCTTAGGGGGCCCCACTGAAGCTTTCTTT. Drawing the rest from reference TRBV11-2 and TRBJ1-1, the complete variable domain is EAGVAQSPRYKIIEKRQSVAFWCNPISGHATLYWYQQILGQGPKLLIQFQNNGVVDDSQLPKDRFSAERLKGVDSTLKIQPAKLEDSAVYLCASSLGGPTEAFFGQGTRLTVV.

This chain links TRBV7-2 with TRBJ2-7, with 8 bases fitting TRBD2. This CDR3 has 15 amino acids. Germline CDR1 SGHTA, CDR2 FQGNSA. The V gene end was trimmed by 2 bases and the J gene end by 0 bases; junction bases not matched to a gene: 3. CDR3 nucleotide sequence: TGTGCCAGCAGCTTAAGCGGGGGCGGCTCCTACGAGCAGTACTTC. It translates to CASSLSGGGSYEQYF. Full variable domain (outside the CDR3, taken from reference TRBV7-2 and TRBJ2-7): GAGVSQSPSNKVTEKGKDVELRCDPISGHTALYWYRQSLGQGLEFLIYFQGNSAPDKSGLPSDRFSAERTGGSVSTLTIQRTQQEDSAVYLCASSLSGGGSYEQYFGPGTRLTVT.

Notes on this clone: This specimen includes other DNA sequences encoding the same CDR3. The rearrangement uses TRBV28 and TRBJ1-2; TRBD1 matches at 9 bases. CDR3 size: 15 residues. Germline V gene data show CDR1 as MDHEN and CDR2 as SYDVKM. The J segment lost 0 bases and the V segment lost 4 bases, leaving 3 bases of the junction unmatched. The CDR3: CASSSGQGTNYGYTF. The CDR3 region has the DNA TGTGCCAGCAGTTCAGGACAGGGGACTAACTATGGCTACACCTTC.

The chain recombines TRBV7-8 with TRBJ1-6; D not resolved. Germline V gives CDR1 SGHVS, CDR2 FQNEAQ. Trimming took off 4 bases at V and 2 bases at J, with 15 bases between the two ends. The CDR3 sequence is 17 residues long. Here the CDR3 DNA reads TGTGCCAGCAGCTCGGCCCATAGCACTACCTATAATTCACCCCTCCACTTT. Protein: CASSSAHSTTYNSPLHF.

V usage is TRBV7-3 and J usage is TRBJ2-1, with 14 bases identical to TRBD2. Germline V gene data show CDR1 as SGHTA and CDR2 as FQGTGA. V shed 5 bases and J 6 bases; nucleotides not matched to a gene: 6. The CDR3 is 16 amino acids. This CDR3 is CASSPTSGRASNEQFF. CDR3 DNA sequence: TGTGCCAGCAGCCCGACTAGCGGGAGGGCGAGCAATGAGCAGTTCTTC.

CDR3 DNA sequence: TGTGCCAGCTTCGGGGGGCATGAGCAGTTCTTC. This gives the protein CASFGGHEQFF. V gene TRBV2 combines with J gene TRBJ2-1; TRBD2 might be the D (7 bases). V was shortened by 8 bases and J by 8 bases, with 10 bases between the two germline ends. Germline CDR1 SNHLY, CDR2 FYNNEI. The length of the CDR3 is 11 residues.

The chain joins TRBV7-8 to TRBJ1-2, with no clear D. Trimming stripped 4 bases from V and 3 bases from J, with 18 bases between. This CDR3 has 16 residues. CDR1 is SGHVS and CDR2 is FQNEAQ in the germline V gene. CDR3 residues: CASSSAIGPRDYGYTF. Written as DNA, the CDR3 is TGTGCCAGCAGCTCCGCGATAGGTCCCCGGGACTATGGCTACACCTTC.